This paragraph reports one T cell receptor (beta chain). The PCR employed 60 Vbeta primers together with 13 Jbeta primers. Only in-frame clones appear in the TCRdb table, and some are missing; sequencing was by immunoSEQ multiplex PCR. The table includes approximately 190,000 clones, over 80% detected once. This sample is drawn from a study of cytomegalovirus exposure and HLA in healthy donors. CDR3 length: 13 residues. Trimming left V 6 bases short and J 6 bases short, with 14 bases between. Germline assignment: CDR1 MNHEY and CDR2 SVGAGI. The study sampled nominally healthy donors, though unrecorded immune exposures were likely.

This chain connects TRBV6-5 to TRBJ2-5; maybe TRBD2 (5 bases). The receptor was isolated from a man aged 35-49 years in good health and CMV-seropositive. The specimen was PBMCs. CDR3 in DNA: TGTGCCAGCAGCTCGGGCCGGGGAAAGACCCAGTACTTC. This encodes CASSSGRGKTQYF.